The 7 T cell receptor beta chains below come from one sample, sequenced in a study of T cell responses to AZD1222 COVID-19 vaccine. This table comes from immunoSEQ multiplex PCR, and its TCRdb copy is limited to in-frame clones, with some not included. Of around 88,000 clones listed, about 91% are singletons. Specimen: peripheral blood, collected on day 0 of MenACWY control vaccination. The receptor set was obtained from an adult in good health.

This clone was counted a single time. The V gene is TRBV2, the J gene TRBJ1-5, with D perhaps matching TRBD1 (6 bases). V lost 7 bases and J 3 bases, leaving 16 bases between the germline ends. Germline V gives CDR1 SNHLY, CDR2 FYNNEI. CDR3 length: 15 residues. The CDR3 region is CASIPVGGSNQPQHF. The CDR3, as DNA: TGTGCCAGCATCCCGGTAGGGGGTTCCAATCAGCCCCAGCATTTT.

This chain links TRBV3-1 (or the pseudogene TRBV3-2) with TRBJ1-1; a possible D gene is TRBD1 (5 bases). Deletions cut 0 bases from V and 3 bases from J, with 8 bases between. The CDR3 is made up of 14 amino acids. The V gene's germline CDR1 is LGHDT and CDR2 YNNKEL (reference sequence). CDR3 sequence: CASSQDRDHTEAFF. Here the CDR3 DNA reads TGTGCCAGCAGCCAAGACCGGGACCACACTGAAGCTTTCTTT.

This clone has only one observation. The chain recombines TRBV14 with TRBJ2-1; D call uncertain. CDR1 SGHDN and CDR2 FVKESK come from the germline V gene. This CDR3 contains 14 residues. The ends were cut back, 4 bases at V and 0 bases at J, with 7 bases in the middle. Here the CDR3 reads CASSPGSSYNEQFF. CDR3 DNA sequence: TGTGCCAGCAGCCCCGGTAGCTCCTACAATGAGCAGTTCTTC.

This rearrangement joins TRBV2 to TRBJ2-2, with TRBD2 matching over 8 bases. V shed 6 bases and J 6 bases; nucleotides not matched to a gene: 12. There are 16 residues in the CDR3. Germline loops: CDR1 SNHLY, CDR2 FYNNEI. For the CDR3, the DNA is TGTGCCAGCAGGCGGGGAGCCGGGGGGGCATCCGGGGAGCTGTTTTTT. This codes for CASRRGAGGASGELFF.

V gene TRBV19 combines with J gene TRBJ1-1; D is possibly TRBD1 (5 bases). V shed 4 bases and J shed 1 base, with 13 bases lying between them. The CDR3 has 15 residues. Per the germline V gene, CDR1 is LNHDA and CDR2 is SQIVND (reference sequence). CDR3 nucleotide sequence: TGTGCCAGTAGTAAGAGAGAGGGGTGGAACACTGAAGCTTTCTTT. The encoded protein is CASSKREGWNTEAFF.

V and J are TRBV12-3 or TRBV12-4 and TRBJ1-1; no definite D call. The CDR3 runs to 13 residues. Trimming shortened V by 3 bases and J by 2 bases, and 7 bases separated the two germline ends. DNA of the CDR3: TGTGCCAGCAGTTTCTTAGTAAACACTGAAGCTTTCTTT. Translation: CASSFLVNTEAFF.

The V and J genes are TRBV5-1 and TRBJ1-1; D may be TRBD1 (5 bases). From germline, CDR1 is SGHRS and CDR2 YFSETQ. The CDR3 has 14 amino acids. Deletions cut 4 bases from V and 3 bases from J, with 13 bases between. The CDR3 spells CASSLQGVDTEAFF. In DNA form, the CDR3 reads TGCGCCAGCAGCCTACAAGGGGTTGACACTGAAGCTTTCTTT.